The clone carrying this T cell receptor beta chain was recorded many times. What it binds is unknown. This sample was included in a study of metastatic and nonmetastatic thyroid tumors. Study at large: Malignant and benign thyroid patients had repertoires compared in peripheral blood and tumor or nodule tissue. Points from the study as a whole: Compared with benign nodules, malignant thyroid tumors were reported to have significantly higher TCR beta diversity in both blood and tumor.

Trimming pared 6 bases from V and 2 bases from J, leaving 11 bases between. CDR1 is MNHEY, CDR2 SMNVEV, per germline (reference sequence). The CDR3 is 14 residues long. MiXCR was used by TCRdb to re-call the PCR reads. Of just over 70,000 clones listed, less than 20% are singletons. No treatment had been given to any patient before thyroid surgery. The specimen was blood. The clonotype comes from a female donor with papillary thyroid cancer or a benign thyroid nodule (not recorded which). Some clones in this sample may be carry-over from other donors' samples. The rearrangement joins TRBV27 to TRBJ2-1; the D gene is possibly TRBD1 (6 bases). CDR3: CASRRGNAYNEQFF. The CDR3 DNA reads as TGTGCCAGCAGAAGGGGGAACGCCTACAATGAGCAGTTCTTC.